The source of this T cell receptor (beta chain) is a study of CD8 T cells in Susac syndrome. The V and J ends lost 0 bases and 6 bases, in that order; junction bases with no gene match: 6. CDR1 is LGHDT, CDR2 YNNKEL, per germline (reference sequence). There are 15 residues in the CDR3. RNA totalling about 0.5 to 1 ug underwent reverse transcription with random hexamers. The immunoSEQ assay covered 54 Vbeta and 13 Jbeta segments for CDR3. TCRdb passed the immunoSEQ multiplex PCR reads through MiXCR, listing each CDR3 protein once. The sample gives some 130,000 distinct CDR3 sequences, nearly 95% of which show up once; more than 0.095% is in the top ten. Negative isolation yielded the CD8+ and CD4+ T cells, while FACS enriched the TEMRA cells. General study findings and limits: TCR sequencing and HLA analysis covered a relatively small number of individuals.

In regard to this clonotype: Its antigen is currently unknown.

Sequencing was performed on CD4+ T cells from PBMCs. The V call is TRBV3-1, the J call TRBJ2-5; 8 bases map to TRBD1. The clonotype was recovered from a human donor in good health. In nucleotides, the CDR3 is TGTGCCAGCAGCCAAGATCTGGACAGGGTGAAGACCCAGTACTTC. Its protein is CASSQDLDRVKTQYF.